This T cell receptor beta chain derives from a study of OX40 agonist ivuxolimab in advanced cancers. Generated by immunoSEQ multiplex PCR, the TCRdb table keeps only in-frame clones and is missing some. The sample shows around 50,000 clones, over 75% of them seen only once. This clone was seen a handful of times. The V gene end was trimmed by 5 bases and the J gene end by 2 bases; junction bases not matched to a gene: 8. Germline V gene sequence: CDR1 MNHEY, CDR2 SMNVEV (reference sequence). This CDR3 is 16 amino acids long. This chain connects TRBV27 to TRBJ2-2, with 7 nucleotides matching TRBD1. This sequence originates from an adult with an advanced solid tumor such as melanoma, head and neck, liver or kidney cancer. The sequences come from CD4+ or CD8+ T cells sorted from blood, collected in a trial of the OX40 agonist ivuxolimab. CDR3 residues: CASSTIQGINTGELFF. CDR3 in DNA: TGTGCCAGCAGTACCATACAGGGGATCAACACCGGGGAGCTGTTTTTT.